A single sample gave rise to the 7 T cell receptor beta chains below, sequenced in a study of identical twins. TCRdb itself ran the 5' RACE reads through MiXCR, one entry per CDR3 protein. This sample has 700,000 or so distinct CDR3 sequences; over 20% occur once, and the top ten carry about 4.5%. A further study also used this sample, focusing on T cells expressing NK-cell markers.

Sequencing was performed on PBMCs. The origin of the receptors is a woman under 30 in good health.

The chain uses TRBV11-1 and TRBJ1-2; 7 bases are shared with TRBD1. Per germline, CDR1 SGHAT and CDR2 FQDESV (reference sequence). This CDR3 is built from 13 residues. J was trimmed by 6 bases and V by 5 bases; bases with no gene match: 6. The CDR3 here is CASSPGGGNGYTF. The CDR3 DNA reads TGTGCCAGCAGCCCAGGGGGAGGAAATGGCTACACCTTC.

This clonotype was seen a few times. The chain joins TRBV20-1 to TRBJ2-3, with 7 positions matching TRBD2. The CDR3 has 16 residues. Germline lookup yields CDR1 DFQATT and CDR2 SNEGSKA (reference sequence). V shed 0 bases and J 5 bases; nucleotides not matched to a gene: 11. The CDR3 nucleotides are TGCAGTGCTAGAGATCTTGCGGCGGGAGTTGAAGATACGCAGTATTTT. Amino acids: CSARDLAAGVEDTQYF.

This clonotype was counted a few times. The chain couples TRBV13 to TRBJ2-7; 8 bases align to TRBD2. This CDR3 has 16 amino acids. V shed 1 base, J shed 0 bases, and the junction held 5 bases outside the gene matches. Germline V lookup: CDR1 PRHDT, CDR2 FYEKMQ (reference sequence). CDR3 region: CASSLAVGTSSYEQYF. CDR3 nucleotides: TGTGCCAGCAGCTTAGCCGTGGGGACTAGCTCCTACGAGCAGTACTTC.

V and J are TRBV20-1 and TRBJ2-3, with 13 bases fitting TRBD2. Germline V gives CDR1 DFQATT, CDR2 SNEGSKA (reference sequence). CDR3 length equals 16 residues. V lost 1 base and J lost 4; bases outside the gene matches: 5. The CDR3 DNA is TGCAGTGCTAGAGGTCCGACTAGCGGGAGGTCAGATACGCAGTATTTT. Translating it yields CSARGPTSGRSDTQYF.

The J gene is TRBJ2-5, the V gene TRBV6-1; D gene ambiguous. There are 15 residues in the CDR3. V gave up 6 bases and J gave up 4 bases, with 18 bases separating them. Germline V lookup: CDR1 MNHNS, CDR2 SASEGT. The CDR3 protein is CASSNSAAVGETQYF. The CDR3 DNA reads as TGTGCCAGCAGCAATTCCGCGGCGGTCGGAGAGACCCAGTACTTC.

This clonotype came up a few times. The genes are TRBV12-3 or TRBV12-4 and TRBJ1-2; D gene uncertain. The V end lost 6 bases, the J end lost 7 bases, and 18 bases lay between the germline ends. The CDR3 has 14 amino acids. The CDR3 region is CASSLGYIQLGYTF. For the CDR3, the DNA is TGTGCCAGCAGCCTTGGGTACATTCAGCTTGGCTACACCTTC.

Written as DNA, the CDR3 is TGCAGTGCGCAAGAGCAGGGTCGGAGCACCGGGGAGCTGTTTTTT. Residues: CSAQEQGRSTGELFF. The genes are TRBV20-1 and TRBJ2-2; tentatively, D is TRBD1 (5 bases). The CDR3 has 15 amino acids. The V and J ends lost 6 bases and 4 bases respectively, with 18 bases between them. Germline V lookup: CDR1 DFQATT, CDR2 SNEGSKA (reference sequence).